This T cell receptor (beta chain) derives from a study of T cell responses to AZD1222 COVID-19 vaccine. The overall study: The analysis combined second doses at about 4 or about 12 weeks.

Repertoires were generated with immunoSEQ multiplex PCR, while TCRdb's copy carries only in-frame clones and drops some. The table lists roughly 120,000 clones, approximately 85% of them singletons, with 9.4% in the top ten. For this clone: What it recognizes is unknown.

This CDR3 has 16 amino acids. Germline-derived CDR1 and CDR2 are SGHRS and YFSETQ. V lost 2 bases to trimming and J lost 6 bases; unmatched junction nucleotides: 4. Study-wide results and limits: Seropositivity was recorded at baseline in only a handful of AZD1222 recipients.

The rearrangement uses TRBV5-1 and TRBJ2-1, with 14 positions matching TRBD2. The source material was peripheral blood, sampled on day 0 of AZD1222 vaccination. The clonotype was recovered from an adult in good health. The CDR3 DNA is TGCGCCAGCAGCTTATTCGGGACTAGCGGGGGCAATGAGCAGTTCTTC. Translation gives CASSLFGTSGGNEQFF.